The clone carrying this T cell receptor beta chain was seen only a few times. Its matching antigen is unknown. V lost 1 base and J lost 0, with 10 bases in between. This CDR3 has 15 amino acids. Per germline, CDR1 SGHVS and CDR2 FNYEAQ. PCR primers comprised 60 Vbeta and 13 Jbeta primers. Clones were read by immunoSEQ multiplex PCR, and TCRdb kept only the in-frame ones, dropping some. The sample yields 160,000 or so clones, about 72% seen once. This sample is drawn from a study of cytomegalovirus exposure and HLA in healthy donors. Study conclusions and caveats: A few chains tied to CMV proved CMV antigen-specific in vitro. What a later analysis reportedly showed was that an Asian-associated ancestry cluster had fewer N-insertions than the roughly 700-donor mean.

The J gene is TRBJ2-7, the V gene TRBV7-6; weak D call: TRBD1 (6 bases). The sample taken for sequencing was PBMCs. This receptor was taken from a man aged 30 to 45 in good health and CMV-seropositive. The CDR3 region is CASSLVTGGSYEQYF. CDR3 coding DNA: TGTGCCAGCAGCTTAGTGACAGGCGGCTCCTACGAGCAGTACTTC.